This T cell receptor beta chain was sequenced in a study of blood T cell repertoires in COVID-19. About the research overall: COVID-19 samples, acute and convalescent, were from the United States, Italy and Spain.

Per the original methods: Reference gene primer amplification gave estimated nucleated cell counts. Assay used: immunoSEQ multiplex PCR; TCRdb lists only in-frame clones, some missing. V, J and clone size were drawn from that table, and D and trimming were deduced from the DNA. The data show about 500,000 clones, 89% seen once. This clone was counted a single time. The TCR originated in a man aged 18 to 29 with COVID-19, enrolled during active disease. The sample was peripheral blood.

This CDR3 is CASSSDRVREEGETQYF. CDR3 sequence (DNA): TGTGCCAGCAGCTCGGACAGGGTCAGAGAGGAGGGAGAGACCCAGTACTTC. V usage is TRBV7-3 and J usage is TRBJ2-5; 8 bases map to TRBD1. Germline CDR1 reads SGHTA; CDR2 reads FQGTGA. This CDR3 region has 17 residues. V shed 4 bases, J shed 4 bases, and the junction held 14 bases outside the gene matches.